The entry below gives a single TCR beta chain sequence along with its context. Which antigen it targets is not known. No clone much larger than this one lies a single base away; base qualities are absent. This record belongs to a study of blood T cell repertoires in COVID-19 (dated by TCRdb to the early 2020s). Looking at the study overall: The collaborator samples originated in the United States, Italy and Spain and spanned the acute and convalescent phases of COVID-19. The samples were drawn from two sources: the first 160 participants of the ongoing ImmuneRACE study, and over 950 subjects contributed by 6 global collaborators. The material from the prospective study consisted of cDNA or gDNA derived from T cells, B-cell-depleted T cells, or PBMCs. HLA class I and class II types, where available, came from metadata supplied by the sample provider rather than from assay-based typing. The repertoires were released in a freely available public database meant as a resource for research on the immune response to SARS-CoV-2. Subjects who had been exposed to COVID-19, were actively infected with it, or had recovered from it provided the deeply sampled blood TCRbeta repertoires that made up the dataset. Sample metadata almost always included a de-identified subject ID, COVID-19 status, age in years and sex.

Study-wide findings and limitations: The amount of clinical and demographic metadata varied by source and participant and was provided uncurated.

TCRbeta CDR3 regions were amplified from genomic DNA using the immunoSEQ Assay, a bias-controlled multiplex PCR. The original methods were these. Nucleated cell counts per sample were estimated from amplification of reference gene primers within the assay. To quantify the absolute abundance of each unique TCRbeta CDR3 rearrangement, sequence reads were collapsed and filtered. For each sample, productive Simpson clonality was calculated as the square root of Simpson's diversity index over productive rearrangements. TCRdb's version of the immuneACCESS table is confined to in-frame rearrangements and falls short of the full clone set. An unresolved V gene accounts for under half of the shortfall where checked; the remainder is of unknown origin. The V and J calls and clone size are taken from that table; D and trimming were inferred from the DNA. The sample table lists 230,000 or so clones, around four fifths of them with a count of one. Roughly 8.8% of the sample is taken by the ten largest.

There are 19 amino acids in the CDR3, from cysteine to phenylalanine inclusive. Left in the record is the CDR3 DNA by itself, 57 bases read in frame from the first base. Trimming accounts for 4 bases at V and 3 bases at J, while the number of junction bases matched to no gene is 10. CDR1 and CDR2, looked up from the germline V gene, are SGHDN and FVKESK. Collaborating institutions collected whole blood in K2EDTA tubes following their own protocols. For TCRbeta analysis, collaborator samples were shipped as frozen whole blood, as isolated PBMCs, or as DNA extracted from either sample type. Sequenced material: peripheral blood. This chain joins TRBV14 to TRBJ2-1, with 15 bases aligning to TRBD2. The source is a man aged 40-49 years with active or convalescent COVID-19. The sequence in DNA is TGTGCCAGCAGCCCGCAGCCGGGACTAGCGGGGGGAAGCTACAATGAGCAGTTCTTC. Its amino acids are CASSPQPGLAGGSYNEQFF.